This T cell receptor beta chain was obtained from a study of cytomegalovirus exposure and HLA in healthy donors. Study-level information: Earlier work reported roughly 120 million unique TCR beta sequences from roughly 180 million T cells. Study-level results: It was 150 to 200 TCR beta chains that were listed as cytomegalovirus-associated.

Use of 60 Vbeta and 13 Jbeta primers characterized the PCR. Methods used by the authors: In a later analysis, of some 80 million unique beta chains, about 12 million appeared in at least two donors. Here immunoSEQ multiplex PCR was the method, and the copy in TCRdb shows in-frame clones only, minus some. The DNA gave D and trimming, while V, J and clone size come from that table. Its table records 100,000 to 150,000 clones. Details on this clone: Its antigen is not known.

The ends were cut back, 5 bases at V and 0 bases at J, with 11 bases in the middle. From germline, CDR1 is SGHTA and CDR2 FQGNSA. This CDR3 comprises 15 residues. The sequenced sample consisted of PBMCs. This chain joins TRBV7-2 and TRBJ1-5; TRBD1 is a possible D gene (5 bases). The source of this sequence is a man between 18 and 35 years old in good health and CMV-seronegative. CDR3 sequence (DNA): TGTGCCAGCAGCGCACACAGGAGTAGCAATCAGCCCCAGCATTTT. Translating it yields CASSAHRSSNQPQHF.